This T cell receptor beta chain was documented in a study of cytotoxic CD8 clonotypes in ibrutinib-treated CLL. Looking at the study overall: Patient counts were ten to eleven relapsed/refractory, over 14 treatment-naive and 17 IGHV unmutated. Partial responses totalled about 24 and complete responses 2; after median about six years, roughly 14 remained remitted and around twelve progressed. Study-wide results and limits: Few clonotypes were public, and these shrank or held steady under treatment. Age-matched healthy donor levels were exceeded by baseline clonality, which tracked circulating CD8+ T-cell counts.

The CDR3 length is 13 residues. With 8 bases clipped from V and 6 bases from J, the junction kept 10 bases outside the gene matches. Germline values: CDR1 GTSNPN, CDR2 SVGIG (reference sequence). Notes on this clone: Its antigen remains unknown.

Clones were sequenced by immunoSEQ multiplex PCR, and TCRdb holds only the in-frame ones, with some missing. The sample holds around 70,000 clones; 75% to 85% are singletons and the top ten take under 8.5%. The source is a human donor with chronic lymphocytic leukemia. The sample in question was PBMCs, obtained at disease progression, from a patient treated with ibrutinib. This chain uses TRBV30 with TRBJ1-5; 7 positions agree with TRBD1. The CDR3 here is CALSAGGGQPQHF. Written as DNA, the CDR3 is TGTGCCCTCTCGGCAGGGGGTGGTCAGCCCCAGCATTTT.